Each of the 18 T cell receptor beta chains below was sequenced from the same sample in a study of blood T cells in healthy people across ages. Primed by a sample-barcoded 5' primer and a J-beta primer mix, a second PCR proceeded for roughly 6 to 12 cycles. TCRdb independently ran MiXCR on the 5' RACE reads; one entry per CDR3 protein. The table has some 1.6 million distinct CDR3 sequences, roughly 32% seen once; the top ten hold approximately 10%. Sample: blood. The receptors originated from a woman in her 30s in good health.

The genes are TRBV7-8 and TRBJ2-2, with TRBD1 identical over 9 bases. V was pared by 4 bases and J by 1 base, with 7 bases of the junction left unmatched. CDR3 length: 17 residues. Per the germline V gene, CDR1 is SGHVS and CDR2 is FQNEAQ. CDR3 nucleotide sequence: TGTGCCAGCAGCTCGAACAGGACAGGGGAGAACACCGGGGAGCTGTTTTTT. This gives the protein CASSSNRTGENTGELFF. The variable domain in full, with the rest retrieved from reference TRBV7-8 and TRBJ2-2, is GAGVSQSPRYKVAKRGQDVALRCDPISGHVSLFWYQQALGQGPEFLTYFQNEAQLDKSGLPSDRFFAERPEGSVSTLKIQRTQQEDSAVYLCASSSNRTGENTGELFFGEGSRLTVL.

This clonotype appeared a few times. J is TRBJ2-1 and V is TRBV6-6; 7 nucleotides line up with TRBD2. CDR1 is MNHNY, CDR2 SVGAGI, per germline (reference sequence). The J segment lost 5 bases and the V segment lost 5 bases, leaving 9 bases of the junction unmatched. The CDR3 has 15 residues. CDR3 in amino acids: CASSTAGVGDNEQFF. The DNA of the CDR3 is TGTGCCAGCAGTACCGCGGGGGTTGGCGACAATGAGCAGTTCTTC.

The rearrangement joins TRBV20-1 to TRBJ2-7; 7 bases are a match to TRBD2. CDR1 DFQATT and CDR2 SNEGSKA come from the germline V gene (reference sequence). V shed 3 bases and J 2 bases; nucleotides not matched to a gene: 4. The CDR3 length is 13 residues. The CDR3 sequence is CSARGGTTYEQYF. The CDR3 region has the DNA TGCAGTGCTAGGGGGGGGACTACCTACGAGCAGTACTTC.

This rearrangement joins TRBV27 to TRBJ2-3; possible D gene TRBD2, 5 bases. The V gene's germline CDR1 is MNHEY and CDR2 SMNVEV (reference sequence). This CDR3 comprises 16 residues. V lost 3 bases to trimming and J lost 1 base, with 14 bases between them. Here the CDR3 reads CASSFAPRRRTDTQYF. In nucleotides, the CDR3 is TGTGCCAGCAGTTTTGCCCCCCGGAGGCGCACAGATACGCAGTATTTT.

This clonotype was seen more than once but under ten times. The J gene is TRBJ2-5, the V gene TRBV7-9; D may correspond to TRBD1 or TRBD2 (6 bases each). The V gene's germline CDR1 is SEHNR and CDR2 FQNEAQ (reference sequence). The V and J ends lost 5 bases and 5 bases respectively, with 18 bases between them. This CDR3 contains 15 residues. CDR3: CASSLDPGAGETQYF. In nucleotides, the CDR3 is TGTGCCAGCAGCCTCGACCCAGGGGCGGGGGAGACCCAGTACTTC.

The CDR3 sequence: CASSASDRLYYGYTF. The CDR3 nucleotides read TGTGCCAGCAGCGCCAGCGACAGACTTTACTATGGCTACACCTTC. The chain combines TRBV9 with TRBJ1-2, with D maybe TRBD1 (5 bases). From germline, CDR1 is SGDLS and CDR2 YYNGEE. CDR3 length: 15 amino acids. Trimming pared 3 bases from V and 3 bases from J, leaving 15 bases between.

This clonotype was observed a handful of times. The V gene is TRBV3-1, the J gene TRBJ1-2, with D possibly matching TRBD1 (6 bases). The germline gives CDR1 LGHDT, CDR2 YNNKEL (reference sequence). The V end lost 1 base, the J end lost 6 bases, and 15 bases lay between the germline ends. The CDR3 runs 15 residues. CDR3 sequence reads: CASSQGGQGHHGYTF. CDR3 DNA: TGTGCCAGCAGCCAAGGGGGCCAGGGGCACCATGGCTACACCTTC.

Only a few counts were recorded for this clonotype. The chain uses TRBV27 and TRBJ2-3; D uncertain. CDR3 length equals 15 residues. Germline V gives CDR1 MNHEY, CDR2 SMNVEV (reference sequence). Trimming removed 7 bases at V and 4 bases at J, with 18 bases between. The CDR3 DNA sequence: TGTGCCAGCAATCCTTTCGGGCCCCTGGCAGATACGCAGTATTTT. This encodes CASNPFGPLADTQYF.

This chain links TRBV4-1 with TRBJ1-2; no clear D gene. The CDR3 is 16 residues long. Germline values: CDR1 MGHRA, CDR2 YSYEKL. Trimming left V 0 bases short and J 3 bases short, with 14 bases between. The CDR3 reads CASSQDPEGTHYGYTF. The CDR3 DNA follows: TGCGCCAGCAGCCAAGATCCGGAGGGAACCCACTATGGCTACACCTTC.

This clonotype has just a few counts. The CDR3 bases are TGTGCCAGCAGCCGCCGGCCCCCCACAGGCGGGTACCAAGAGACCCAGTACTTC. This codes for CASSRRPPTGGYQETQYF. The J gene is TRBJ2-5, the V gene TRBV11-2; perhaps D is TRBD1 or TRBD2 (5 bases each). CDR3 size: 18 residues. Trimming stripped 5 bases from V and 0 bases from J, with 22 bases between. Germline V gene lookup returns CDR1 SGHAT and CDR2 FQNNGV.

The V gene is TRBV20-1, the J gene TRBJ2-7; 8 nucleotides line up with TRBD2. This CDR3 is built from 17 residues. Trimming at V came to 0 bases and at J to 2 bases, leaving 12 bases not matched to a gene. Looked up from germline, CDR1 is DFQATT and CDR2 is SNEGSKA (reference sequence). As DNA, the CDR3 is TGCAGTGCTAGAGATACCAAAGATAGCGGGATTCCCTACGAGCAGTACTTC. It is translated as CSARDTKDSGIPYEQYF.

The rearrangement links TRBV20-1 to TRBJ1-1, with 7 bases that match TRBD1. Germline V gene data show CDR1 as DFQATT and CDR2 as SNEGSKA (reference sequence). The CDR3 loop spans 17 amino acids. The V gene end was trimmed by 0 bases and the J gene end by 6 bases; junction bases not matched to a gene: 16. As DNA, the CDR3 is TGCAGTGCTAGAGAGGGGAAGGGGGCACTAAGGATCTCTGAAGCTTTCTTT. This gives the protein CSAREGKGALRISEAFF.

The chain combines TRBV11-2 with TRBJ2-7; unclear D gene. Germline CDR1 SGHAT, CDR2 FQNNGV. V was cut by 4 bases and J by 4 bases, with 14 bases left in between. This CDR3 has 14 amino acids. The CDR3 DNA reads as TGTGCCAGCAGCTCGACCCGGACGACTTACGAGCAGTACTTC. Its translation: CASSSTRTTYEQYF.

The genes are TRBV6-6 and TRBJ1-2, with 7 positions matching TRBD1. Germline V gene data show CDR1 as MNHNY and CDR2 as SVGAGI (reference sequence). The CDR3 extends over 14 amino acids. V lost 4 bases and J lost 1; bases outside the gene matches: 3. CDR3 DNA sequence: TGTGCCAGCAGTTCTGGACAGGATAACTATGGCTACACCTTC. Its translation is CASSSGQDNYGYTF.

The chain links TRBV11-2 to TRBJ1-4, with a possible D match to TRBD1 (5 bases). CDR1 SGHAT and CDR2 FQNNGV come from the germline V gene. V was shortened by 3 bases and J by 8 bases, with 10 bases between the two germline ends. The CDR3 sequence is 13 residues long. Here the CDR3 reads CASSLRGDEKLFF. In DNA form, the CDR3 reads TGTGCCAGCAGCTTGAGAGGGGACGAAAAACTGTTTTTT.

This clonotype was seen only once. This chain connects TRBV4-1 to TRBJ1-5; D is unclear. Trimming took 4 bases from V and 7 from J, leaving 11 bases between them. There are 13 residues in the CDR3. Germline V gene lookup returns CDR1 MGHRA and CDR2 YSYEKL. In DNA, the CDR3 is TGCGCCAGCAGCCCGTTATCGGAACAGCCCCAGCATTTT. It translates to CASSPLSEQPQHF.

V is TRBV12-3 or TRBV12-4 and J is TRBJ2-5; D could derive from TRBD1 or TRBD2 (5 bases each). CDR3 length: 12 amino acids. V was trimmed by 8 bases and J by 11 bases, leaving 18 bases between them. In nucleotides, the CDR3 is TGTGCCAGCCCTATCGGACCCGGGGCGCAGTACTTC. Translated: CASPIGPGAQYF.

In the case of this clonotype: Sequence at one end of the junction differs from germline and may be a read error. V is TRBV27 and J is TRBJ2-1; TRBD2 is a possible D gene (6 bases). The CDR3 consists of 15 residues. Germline loops: CDR1 MNHEY, CDR2 SMNVEV (reference sequence). CDR3 residues: CAGSIAVSSYNEQFF. CDR3 bases: TGTGCCGGCAGCATAGCGGTTAGCTCCTACAATGAGCAGTTCTTC.